This TCR beta chain was sequenced for a study of T-cell reconstitution after alpha-beta-depleted transplantation in children. This clonotype has a handful of counts. Unique molecular identifiers featured in how the TCRbeta library was prepared. TCRdb used MiXCR to reprocess the PCR reads, holding one entry per CDR3 protein. The sample consists of some 200,000 distinct CDR3 sequences, 6.5% to 7.5% of them appearing once. Germline V lookup: CDR1 LGHDT, CDR2 YNNKEL (reference sequence). V dropped 1 base and J dropped 0 bases, with 9 bases sitting between them. The CDR3 consists of 15 residues. The receptor's source is a human donor who donated a stem cell graft to a child with Wiskott-Aldrich syndrome. This sample comprised PBMCs from the stem cell graft donor, obtained from the stem cell graft. The rearrangement uses TRBV3-1 and TRBJ1-1, with no clear D. The DNA of the CDR3 is TGTGCCAGCAGCCAAGTCCCACTGATGAACACTGAAGCTTTCTTT. Amino acid sequence: CASSQVPLMNTEAFF.